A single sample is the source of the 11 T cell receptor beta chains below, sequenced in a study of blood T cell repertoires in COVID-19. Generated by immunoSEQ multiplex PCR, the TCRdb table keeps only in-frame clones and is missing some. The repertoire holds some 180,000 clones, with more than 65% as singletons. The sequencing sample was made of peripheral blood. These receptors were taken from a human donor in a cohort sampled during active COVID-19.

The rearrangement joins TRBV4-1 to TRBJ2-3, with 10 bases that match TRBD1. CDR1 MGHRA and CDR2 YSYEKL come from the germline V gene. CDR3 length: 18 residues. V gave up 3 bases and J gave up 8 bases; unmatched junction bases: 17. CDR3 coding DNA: TGCGCCAGCAGCCACCAGTACCGGGACAGGGGCACAATAGGTACGCAGTATTTT. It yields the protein CASSHQYRDRGTIGTQYF.

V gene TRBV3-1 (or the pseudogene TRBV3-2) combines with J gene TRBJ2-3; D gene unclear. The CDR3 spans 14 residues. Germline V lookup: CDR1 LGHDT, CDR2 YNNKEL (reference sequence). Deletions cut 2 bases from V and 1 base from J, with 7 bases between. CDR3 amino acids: CASSQLAGTDTQYF. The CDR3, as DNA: TGTGCCAGCAGCCAATTAGCAGGCACAGATACGCAGTATTTT.

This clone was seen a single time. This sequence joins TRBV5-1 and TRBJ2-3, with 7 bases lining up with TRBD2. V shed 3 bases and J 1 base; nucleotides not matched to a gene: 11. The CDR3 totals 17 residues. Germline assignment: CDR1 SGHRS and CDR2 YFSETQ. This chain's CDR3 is CASSSRGERFRTDTQYF. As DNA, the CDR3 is TGCGCCAGCAGCTCCCGGGGGGAGCGGTTCCGCACAGATACGCAGTATTTT.

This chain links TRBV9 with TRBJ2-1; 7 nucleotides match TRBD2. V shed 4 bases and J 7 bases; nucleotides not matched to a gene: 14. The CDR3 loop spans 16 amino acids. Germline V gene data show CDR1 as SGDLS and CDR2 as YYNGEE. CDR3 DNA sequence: TGTGCCAGCAGCCTACGAGGGGCCGCGGGAGATAATGAGCAGTTCTTC. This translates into CASSLRGAAGDNEQFF.

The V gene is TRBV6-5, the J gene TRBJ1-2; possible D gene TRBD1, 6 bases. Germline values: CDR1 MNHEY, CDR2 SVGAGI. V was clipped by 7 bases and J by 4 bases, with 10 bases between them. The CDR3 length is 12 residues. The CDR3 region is CASKDSLYGYTF. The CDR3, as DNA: TGTGCCAGCAAGGACAGTCTCTATGGCTACACCTTC.

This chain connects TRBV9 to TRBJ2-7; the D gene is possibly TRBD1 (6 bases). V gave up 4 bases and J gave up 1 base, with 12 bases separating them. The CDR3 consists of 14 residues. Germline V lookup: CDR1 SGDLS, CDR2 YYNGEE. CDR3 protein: CASSPRTESYEQYF. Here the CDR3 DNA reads TGTGCCAGCAGCCCGCGGACAGAGTCCTACGAGCAGTACTTC. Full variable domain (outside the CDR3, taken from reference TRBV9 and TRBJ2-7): DSGVTQTPKHLITATGQRVTLRCSPRSGDLSVYWYQQSLDQGLQFLIQYYNGEERAKGNILERFSAQQFPDLHSELNLSSLELGDSALYFCASSPRTESYEQYFGPGTRLTVT.

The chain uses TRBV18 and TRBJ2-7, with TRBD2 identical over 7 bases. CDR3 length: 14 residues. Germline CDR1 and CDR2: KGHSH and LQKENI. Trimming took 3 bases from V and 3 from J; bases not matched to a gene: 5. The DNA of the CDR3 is TGTGCCAGCTCACCTACGGGGGGAAGCTACGAGCAGTACTTC. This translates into CASSPTGGSYEQYF.

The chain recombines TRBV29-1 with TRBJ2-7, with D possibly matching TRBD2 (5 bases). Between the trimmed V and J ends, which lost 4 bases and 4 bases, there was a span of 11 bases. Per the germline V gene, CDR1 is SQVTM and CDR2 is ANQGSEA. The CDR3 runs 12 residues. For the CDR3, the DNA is TGCAGCGTTGTGTCGGGGAATTACGAGCAGTACTTC. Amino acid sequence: CSVVSGNYEQYF.

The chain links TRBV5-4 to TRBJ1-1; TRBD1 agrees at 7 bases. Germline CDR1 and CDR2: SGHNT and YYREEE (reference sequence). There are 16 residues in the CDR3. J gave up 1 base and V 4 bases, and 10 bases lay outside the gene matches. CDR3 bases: TGTGCCAGCAGCCCTGGGAGAGACAGGGCGAACACTGAAGCTTTCTTT. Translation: CASSPGRDRANTEAFF.

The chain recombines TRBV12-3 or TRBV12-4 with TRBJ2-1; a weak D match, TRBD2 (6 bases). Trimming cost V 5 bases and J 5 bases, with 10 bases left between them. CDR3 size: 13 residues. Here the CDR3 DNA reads TGTGCCAGCAGTAGACTAGTCAACAATGAGCAGTTCTTC. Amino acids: CASSRLVNNEQFF.

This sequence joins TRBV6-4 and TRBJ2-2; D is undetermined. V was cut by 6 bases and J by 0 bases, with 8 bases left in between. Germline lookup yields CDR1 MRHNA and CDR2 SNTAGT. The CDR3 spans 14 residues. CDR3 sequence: CASRSTANTGELFF. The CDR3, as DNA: TGTGCCAGCAGATCTACAGCGAACACCGGGGAGCTGTTTTTT.